What follows is one T cell receptor beta chain and its context. The antigen is undetermined. The data were taken from a study of CD8+CD57+ T cells in acquired aplastic anemia. Study as a whole: Mean yield of DNA from sorted CD4+ and CD8+ cells was approximately 3 ug.

Genomic DNA served as template for TCR beta VDJ and CDR3 profiling. One entry per CDR3 protein, called by TCRdb with MiXCR from the reads. The table lists some 150,000 distinct CDR3 sequences, about 50% of them singletons, with 9.5% to 15% in the top ten. Patients who underwent sequencing had shown CD8+CD57+ cell expansion by flow cytometry. The cohort consisted entirely of patients having severe acquired aplastic anemia. Trimming cost V 1 base and J 7 bases, with 10 bases left between them. Germline lookup yields CDR1 LNHDA and CDR2 SQIVND (reference sequence). The CDR3 has 14 amino acids. Study-level findings and limits: A significant difference in CD8+ Simpson's diversity between patients and controls was not found. A set of more than 25 CD8+ CDR3 sequences was shared between patients and controls, and these sequences appeared highly expressed in patients.

Specimen: sorted CD4+, CD8+, or CD8+CD57+ T cells (not recorded which) from PBMCs. The source is a human donor with aplastic anemia. The chain combines TRBV19 with TRBJ2-2; possible D gene TRBD1, 5 bases. CDR3: CASSIGGPLGELFF. DNA of the CDR3: TGTGCCAGTAGTATAGGGGGCCCGCTCGGGGAGCTGTTTTTT.